This TCR beta chain is from a study of CD8+ T cells in alopecia areata. The overall study: It was oral tofacitinib, at 5 to 10 mg twice daily, that treated patients received.

The CDR3 loop spans 12 amino acids. Trimming cost V 3 bases and J 8 bases, with 8 bases left between them. In germline, CDR1 is LNHNV, CDR2 YYDKDF (reference sequence). Researchers gathered lesional scalp punch biopsies and peripheral blood from patients with alopecia areata. Study-wide results and caveats: With patients, TCR sharing proved less clear than in mice, a difference possibly related to HLA. The study also sequences resident alphabeta T cells of normal skin in scalp samples.

Sequencing templates came from extracted RNA that was reverse transcribed into cDNA. TCRdb keeps only in-frame clones here, not all; method: immunoSEQ multiplex PCR. Of 150,000 to 200,000 clones in the sample, over 50% were seen once. This clone was recorded only once. Its antigen is not identified. The specimen was CD4+ T cells sorted from blood, collected at week 0. This chain uses TRBV15 with TRBJ2-1; D remains unclear. The source is a human donor with alopecia areata. CDR3 DNA sequence: TGTGCCACCAGCAGGGATATTCATGAGCAGTTCTTC. Translated, it gives CATSRDIHEQFF.